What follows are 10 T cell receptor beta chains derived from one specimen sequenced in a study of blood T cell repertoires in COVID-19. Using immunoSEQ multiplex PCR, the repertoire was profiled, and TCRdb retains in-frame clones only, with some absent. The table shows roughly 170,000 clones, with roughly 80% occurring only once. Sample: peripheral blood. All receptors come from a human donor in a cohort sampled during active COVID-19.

CDR3: CAWGEVVNTEAFF. The CDR3 region has the DNA TGTGCCTGGGGCGAGGTGGTGAACACTGAAGCTTTCTTT. The chain is built from TRBV30 and TRBJ1-1; D unclear. This CDR3 is 13 amino acids long. Germline lookup yields CDR1 GTSNPN and CDR2 SVGIG (reference sequence). Trimming shortened V by 5 bases and J by 0 bases, and 10 bases separated the two germline ends. The full variable domain, completed using reference TRBV30 and TRBJ1-1, is SQTIHQWPATLVQPVGSPLSLECTVEGTSNPNLYWYRQAAGRGLQLLFYSVGIGQISSEVPQNLSASRPQDRQFILSSKKLLLSDSGFYLCAWGEVVNTEAFFGQGTRLTVV.

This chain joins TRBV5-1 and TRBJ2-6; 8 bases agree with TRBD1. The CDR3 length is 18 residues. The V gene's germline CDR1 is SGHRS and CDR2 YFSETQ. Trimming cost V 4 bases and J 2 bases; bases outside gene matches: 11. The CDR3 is CASSPIDRGKTGANVLTF. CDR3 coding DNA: TGCGCCAGCAGCCCCATAGACAGGGGAAAGACTGGGGCCAACGTCCTGACTTTC. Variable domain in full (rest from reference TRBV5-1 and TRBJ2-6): KAGVTQTPRYLIKTRGQQVTLSCSPISGHRSVSWYQQTPGQGLQFLFEYFSETQRNKGNFPGRFSGRQFSNSRSEMNVSTLELGDSALYLCASSPIDRGKTGANVLTFGAGSRLTVL.

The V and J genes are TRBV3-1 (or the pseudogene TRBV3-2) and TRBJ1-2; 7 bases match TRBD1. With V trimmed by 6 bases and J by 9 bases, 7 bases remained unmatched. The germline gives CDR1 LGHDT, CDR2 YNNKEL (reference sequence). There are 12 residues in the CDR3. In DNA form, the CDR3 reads TGTGCCAGCAGTCCCCAGACAGGGAGCTACACCTTC. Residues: CASSPQTGSYTF.

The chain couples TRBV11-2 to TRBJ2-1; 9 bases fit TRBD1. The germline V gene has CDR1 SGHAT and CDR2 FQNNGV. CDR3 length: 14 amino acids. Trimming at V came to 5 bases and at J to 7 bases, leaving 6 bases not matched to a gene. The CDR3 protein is CASSLDRGGNEQFF. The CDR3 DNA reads TGTGCCAGCAGCCTGGACAGGGGTGGAAATGAGCAGTTCTTC.

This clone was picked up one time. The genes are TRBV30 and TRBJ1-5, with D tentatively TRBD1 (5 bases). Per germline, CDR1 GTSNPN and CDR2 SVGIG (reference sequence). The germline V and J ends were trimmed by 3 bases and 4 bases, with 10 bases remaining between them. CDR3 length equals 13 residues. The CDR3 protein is CAWSADRNQPQHF. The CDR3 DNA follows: TGTGCCTGGAGCGCAGACAGAAATCAGCCCCAGCATTTT.

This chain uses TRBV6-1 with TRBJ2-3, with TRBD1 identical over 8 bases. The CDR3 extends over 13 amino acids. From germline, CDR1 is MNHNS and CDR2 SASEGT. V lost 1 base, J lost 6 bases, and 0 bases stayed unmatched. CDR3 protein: CASSEGTGDTQYF. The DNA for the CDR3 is TGTGCCAGCAGTGAAGGGACAGGGGATACGCAGTATTTT.

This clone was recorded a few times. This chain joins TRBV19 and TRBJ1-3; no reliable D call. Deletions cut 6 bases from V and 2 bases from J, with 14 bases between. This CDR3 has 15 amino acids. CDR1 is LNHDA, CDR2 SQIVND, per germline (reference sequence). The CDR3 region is CASRHGSSPGNTIYF. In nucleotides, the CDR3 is TGTGCCAGTAGACATGGGAGTTCCCCTGGAAACACCATATATTTT.

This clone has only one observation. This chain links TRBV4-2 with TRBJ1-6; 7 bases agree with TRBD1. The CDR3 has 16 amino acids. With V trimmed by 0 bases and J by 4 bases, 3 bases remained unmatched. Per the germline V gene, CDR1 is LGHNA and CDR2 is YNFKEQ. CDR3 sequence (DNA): TGTGCCAGCAGCCAAGAGGGGACAGATTATAATTCACCCCTCCACTTT. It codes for CASSQEGTDYNSPLHF.

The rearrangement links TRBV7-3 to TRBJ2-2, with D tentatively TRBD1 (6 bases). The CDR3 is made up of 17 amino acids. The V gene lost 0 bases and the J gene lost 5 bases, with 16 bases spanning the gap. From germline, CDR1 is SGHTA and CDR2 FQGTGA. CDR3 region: CASSLTGHRRETGELFF. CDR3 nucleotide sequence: TGTGCCAGCAGCTTAACGGGACACAGGAGAGAGACCGGGGAGCTGTTTTTT.

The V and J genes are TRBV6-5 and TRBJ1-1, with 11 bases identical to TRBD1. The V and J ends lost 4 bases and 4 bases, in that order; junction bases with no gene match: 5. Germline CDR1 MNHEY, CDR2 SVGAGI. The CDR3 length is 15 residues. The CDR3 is CASSSGTGGVTEAFF. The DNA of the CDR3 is TGTGCCAGCAGTTCCGGGACAGGGGGTGTCACTGAAGCTTTCTTT.